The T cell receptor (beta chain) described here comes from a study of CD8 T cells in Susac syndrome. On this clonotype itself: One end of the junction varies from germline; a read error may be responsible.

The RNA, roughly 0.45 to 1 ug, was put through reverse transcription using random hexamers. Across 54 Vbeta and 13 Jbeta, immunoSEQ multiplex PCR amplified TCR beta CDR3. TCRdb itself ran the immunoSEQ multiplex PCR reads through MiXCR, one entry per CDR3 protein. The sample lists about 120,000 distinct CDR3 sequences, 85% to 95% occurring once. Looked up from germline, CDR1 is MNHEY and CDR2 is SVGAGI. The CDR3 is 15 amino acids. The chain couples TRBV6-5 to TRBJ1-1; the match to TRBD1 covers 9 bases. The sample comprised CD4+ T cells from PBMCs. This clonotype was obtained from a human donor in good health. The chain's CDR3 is CASRADRGLNTKAFF. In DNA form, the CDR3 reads TGTGCCAGCAGGGCTGACAGGGGGTTGAACACTAAAGCTTTCTTT.